Given below is one T cell receptor (beta chain) in context. The antigen is not known. The V gene's germline CDR1 is SGDLS and CDR2 YYNGEE. The CDR3 is 14 residues long. The ends were cut back, 0 bases at V and 6 bases at J, with 13 bases in the middle. The run depth of the assay was deep. Assay used: immunoSEQ multiplex PCR; TCRdb lists only in-frame clones, some missing. The sample records roughly 770,000 clones, just over 95% being singletons. Naive CD8 isolation took CD45RO-negative cells positively selected for CCR7 and excluded terminally differentiated effector memory CD45RA+ cells. Healthy and HIV-negative, the adult donors had no recent acute infections or vaccinations. The sample belongs to a study of shared clonotypes between healthy human individuals. Whole-study findings and limits: Researchers found naive subsets generally carried larger estimated richness than memory subsets.

The chain uses TRBV9 and TRBJ2-7; TRBD1 is a possible D gene (6 bases). The sequencing input was naive CD8+ T cells sorted from blood. This TCR derives from a man aged 25 to 40 in good health. This CDR3 is CASSVGSRGREQYF. The CDR3 DNA reads TGTGCCAGCAGCGTAGGGAGCAGGGGACGCGAGCAGTACTTC.